This is a list of T cell receptor beta chains from one sample in a study of blood T cell repertoires in COVID-19. Generated by immunoSEQ multiplex PCR, the TCRdb table keeps only in-frame clones and is missing some. The sample holds fewer than 85,000 clones; over 75% are singletons and the top ten take 5% to 6.5%. Sequenced material: peripheral blood. The receptor source for this set is a man over 45 with active COVID-19. Both conserved end residues are part of each CDR3. D genes are given only for firm matches. Not all rows give a size; the values are once, few, many and, for expanded clones, a class.

DNA | CDR3 | size | J | D | V
TGCGCCAGCAGCTTCTTAGCGGGAGTGAGCACCGGGGAGCTGTTTTTT | CASSFLAGVSTGELFF | NA | TRBJ2-2 | TRBD2 | TRBV5-1
TGTGCCAGCAGCAACACAGGGGGTAGTGAAAAACTGTTTTTT | CASSNTGGSEKLFF | NA | TRBJ1-4 | TRBD1 | TRBV5-6
TGTGCCAGCACCCGGGACAGAGCTAACTATGGCTACACCTTC | CASTRDRANYGYTF | NA | TRBJ1-2 | TRBD1 | TRBV6-5
TGTGCCAGCAGCTTAACCCAGGGTTTGAAGTACTTC | CASSLTQGLKYF | NA | TRBJ2-7 | NA | TRBV11-1
TGTGCCAGCTCCCGGACTAGCGGGGGTTTGGATACGCAGTATTTT | CASSRTSGGLDTQYF | NA | TRBJ2-3 | TRBD2 | TRBV18
TGCAGCACTGAGGGAAGGAACTATGGCTACACCTTC | CSTEGRNYGYTF | NA | TRBJ1-2 | NA | TRBV29-1
TGTGCCAGCAGTTCCCGGGGACAGGGAGCCACCTACGAGCAGTACTTC | CASSSRGQGATYEQYF | NA | TRBJ2-7 | TRBD1 | TRBV2
TGTGCCAGCAGCCCCGGGACAGGGCCGGTCTACGAGCAGTACTTC | CASSPGTGPVYEQYF | once | TRBJ2-7 | TRBD1 | TRBV7-6
TGCGCCAGCAGCTTCGCCGGGACAGCGAATTCACCCCTCCACTTT | CASSFAGTANSPLHF | NA | TRBJ1-6 | TRBD1 | TRBV5-1
TGTGCCAGCAGCTCTCAGACAGTGAACTATGGCTACACCTTC | CASSSQTVNYGYTF | NA | TRBJ1-2 | NA | TRBV5-4
TGCGCCAGCAGCCAAGGCCGGACGGGACAGGGGCTCTATGGCTACACCTTC | CASSQGRTGQGLYGYTF | NA | TRBJ1-2 | TRBD1 | TRBV4-1
TGTGCCAGTAAGGAGAGGGAACGGAACACTGAAGCTTTCTTT | CASKERERNTEAFF | NA | TRBJ1-1 | NA | TRBV19
TGTGCCAGCAGTTTAGCAGGGAGGGGCTATGGCTACACCTTC | CASSLAGRGYGYTF | NA | TRBJ1-2 | NA | TRBV27
TGTGCCAGCAGTTACACTAGCGGGGCAGATACGCAGTATTTT | CASSYTSGADTQYF | NA | TRBJ2-3 | TRBD2 | TRBV6-6
TGTGCCTGGGTTAGCGATTTCAGGGAGCAGTTCTTC | CAWVSDFREQFF | NA | TRBJ2-1 | NA | TRBV30
TGCGCCAGCAGCCAAGAGGGCTTCAATCAGCCCCAGCATTTT | CASSQEGFNQPQHF | NA | TRBJ1-5 | NA | TRBV4-1
TGCGCCAGCAGCCATCATGGCGGACAGGGCACTGAAGCTTTCTTT | CASSHHGGQGTEAFF | NA | TRBJ1-1 | TRBD1 | TRBV4-1
TGTGCCAGCAGCTTGGAGGGACTAGGCCCAGATACGCAGTATTTT | CASSLEGLGPDTQYF | NA | TRBJ2-3 | TRBD2 | TRBV5-6
TGTGCCAGCTCCAGAGACAGTGTCTCTGGAAACACCATATATTTT | CASSRDSVSGNTIYF | NA | TRBJ1-3 | NA | TRBV18
TGTGCCAGCAGCTTATCCCCCGCGACTAGCGGGGGGGGACAGTACTTC | CASSLSPATSGGGQYF | NA | TRBJ2-4 | TRBD2 | TRBV7-8
TGTGCCAGCTCACAATCAGGGGTTCCCTCCTACGAGCAGTACTTC | CASSQSGVPSYEQYF | NA | TRBJ2-7 | NA | TRBV18
TGTGCCAGCAGTGAATCAATAGGGGTAGGGGTCGTAAATGAGCAGTTCTTC | CASSESIGVGVVNEQFF | NA | TRBJ2-1 | NA | TRBV25-1
TGTGCCACCGGGCGGGGGAATAGCAATCAGCCCCAGCATTTT | CATGRGNSNQPQHF | NA | TRBJ1-5 | NA | TRBV24-1
TGTGCCAGCAGCGTAGCTGGGCGGGAGGTCAATGAGCAGTTCTTC | CASSVAGREVNEQFF | NA | TRBJ2-1 | TRBD2 | TRBV9
TGTGCCAGCAGCCAGTTGGTACTAGCGGGATTAGGTGAGCAGTTCTTC | CASSQLVLAGLGEQFF | NA | TRBJ2-1 | TRBD2 | TRBV3-1/TRBV3-2
TGTGCCAGCAGTACCGCGGGAGGGCTTGAAGCTTTCTTT | CASSTAGGLEAFF | NA | TRBJ1-1 | NA | TRBV28
TGTGCCAGCAGTCTACTCCCAGGCGCAGATACGCAGTATTTT | CASSLLPGADTQYF | once | TRBJ2-3 | NA | TRBV6-5
TGTGCCAGCAGCTCCGAACTCTTGGCAGATACGCAGTATTTT | CASSSELLADTQYF | NA | TRBJ2-3 | NA | TRBV7-3
TGCGCCAGCAGCCAAGCCGTCCGACTAGCGGGAGGTGAGCAGTTCTTC | CASSQAVRLAGGEQFF | NA | TRBJ2-1 | TRBD2 | TRBV4-1
TGTGCCAGCAGCCCCTATCGTAACACTGAAGCTTTCTTT | CASSPYRNTEAFF | once | TRBJ1-1 | NA | TRBV11-2
TGCGCCAGCAGCCACTCAAGGACTAGCGGCTCCTACGAGCAGTACTTC | CASSHSRTSGSYEQYF | NA | TRBJ2-7 | TRBD2 | TRBV4-3
TGTGCCAGCTCAATGAGGGAGGGCTACGAGCAGTACTTC | CASSMREGYEQYF | NA | TRBJ2-7 | TRBD2 | TRBV18
TGTGCCAGCAGTGAGACAGGGGAATGGGCCTACGAGCAGTACTTC | CASSETGEWAYEQYF | NA | TRBJ2-7 | TRBD1 | TRBV2
TGTGCCAGCAGTGAGAGTGGGGCCCGAGCAGGGAAACTGTTTTTT | CASSESGARAGKLFF | NA | TRBJ1-4 | NA | TRBV6-1
TGTGCCAGCAGTGTGGGGGGACCGAACACCGGGGAGCTGTTTTTT | CASSVGGPNTGELFF | NA | TRBJ2-2 | NA | TRBV2
TGTGCCAGCAGCTTTGAGGGGGCGAGGGTTGACACTGAAGCTTTCTTT | CASSFEGARVDTEAFF | NA | TRBJ1-1 | TRBD1 | TRBV5-4
TGTGCCAGCAGTGAGGACAGGGCCCTCGTGACTTTC | CASSEDRALVTF | NA | TRBJ2-6 | TRBD1 | TRBV28
TGTGCCAGCAGTTCGCTAACAGGGTTTAATGAAAAACTGTTTTTT | CASSSLTGFNEKLFF | NA | TRBJ1-4 | NA | TRBV28
TGTGCCAGCAGCTTGGGGAGGGGGCGAGGCACTGAAGCTTTCTTT | CASSLGRGRGTEAFF | NA | TRBJ1-1 | TRBD1 | TRBV5-6
TGTGCCAGCAGTTTATCTCGGGGGTTGGGCGAAAAACTGTTTTTT | CASSLSRGLGEKLFF | NA | TRBJ1-4 | NA | TRBV27
TGTGCCAGCAGCTCGTCCCCCGGGAGGCACTCCTACGAGCAGTACTTC | CASSSSPGRHSYEQYF | NA | TRBJ2-7 | TRBD2 | TRBV7-9
TGTGCCAGCCGTCCGGGGAGGACGTACCAAGAGACCCAGTACTTC | CASRPGRTYQETQYF | NA | TRBJ2-5 | NA | TRBV28
TGTGCCAGCAGCCCCCTGTACGAGCAGTACTTC | CASSPLYEQYF | once | TRBJ2-7 | NA | TRBV5-5
TGTGCCAGCAGTTTATACAGGGCCTTATATGGCTACACCTTC | CASSLYRALYGYTF | NA | TRBJ1-2 | NA | TRBV28
TGCGCCAGCAGCCCCGCAGGACAGGGGTGGACTGAAGCTTTCTTT | CASSPAGQGWTEAFF | once | TRBJ1-1 | TRBD1 | TRBV5-1
TGTGCCAGCAGCCCTACAGCGTCACAGGGGTTAAATGGCTACACCTTC | CASSPTASQGLNGYTF | NA | TRBJ1-2 | TRBD1 | TRBV7-2
TGTGCCAGCAATGGTTCAGGGAGGTACGAGCAGTACTTC | CASNGSGRYEQYF | NA | TRBJ2-7 | NA | TRBV28
TGTGCCAGCAGTTTCCAGGGCTACGAACGGACCGGGGAGCTGTTTTTT | CASSFQGYERTGELFF | NA | TRBJ2-2 | NA | TRBV27
TGTGCCAGTAGTATAACGGGGTCCCTGAAGGGCACTGAAGCTTTCTTT | CASSITGSLKGTEAFF | NA | TRBJ1-1 | NA | TRBV19
TGTGCCATCAGCAGACAGGGGCCGAGCTCTGGAAACACCATATATTTT | CAISRQGPSSGNTIYF | NA | TRBJ1-3 | TRBD1 | TRBV10-3
TGTGCCAGCTCACCACCTTTAGCGGGTGCCTCCTACGAGCAGTACTTC | CASSPPLAGASYEQYF | NA | TRBJ2-7 | TRBD2 | TRBV18
TGTGCCAGCTCACCCTCCCGGGATGCCCGAGAGCAGTTCTTC | CASSPSRDAREQFF | NA | TRBJ2-1 | NA | TRBV18
TGTGCCAGCAGCCCAGGGACTAGCGGGCCGGGAGAGACCCAGTACTTC | CASSPGTSGPGETQYF | NA | TRBJ2-5 | TRBD2 | TRBV7-7